This passage covers 29 T cell receptor beta chains from one sample sequenced in a study of control samples from healthy donors and cancer patients. Data came from immunoSEQ multiplex PCR; TCRdb stores just in-frame clones and leaves some out. The sample lists approximately 89,000 clones, about 89% occurring once. The sequenced sample was blood. The receptor set was obtained from a man between 50 and 59 years old in good health.

The V call is TRBV6-2 or TRBV6-3, the J call TRBJ1-5; no clear D gene. Germline V lookup: CDR1 MNHEY, CDR2 SVGEGT. V was clipped by 0 bases and J by 11 bases, with 14 bases between them. This CDR3 comprises 14 residues. The CDR3 is CASSYSIPLKAQHF. CDR3 nucleotides: TGTGCCAGCAGTTACTCGATTCCGCTTAAAGCCCAGCATTTT.

V usage is TRBV7-3 and J usage is TRBJ2-3; D ambiguous. The germline V gene encodes CDR1 SGHTA and CDR2 FQGTGA. V was cut by 3 bases and J by 2 bases, with 6 bases left in between. The CDR3 length is 13 residues. In DNA, the CDR3 is TGTGCCAGCAGCTTGGCCTCCACAGATACGCAGTATTTT. Amino acid sequence: CASSLASTDTQYF. The entire variable domain, with the rest obtained from reference TRBV7-3 and TRBJ2-3, is as follows: GAGVSQTPSNKVTEKGKYVELRCDPISGHTALYWYRQSLGQGPEFLIYFQGTGAADDSGLPNDRFFAVRPEGSVSTLKIQRTERGDSAVYLCASSLASTDTQYFGPGTRLTVL.

This chain connects TRBV6-2 or TRBV6-3 to TRBJ1-2; TRBD1 might be the D (6 bases). This CDR3 comprises 14 residues. Trimming pared 0 bases from V and 6 bases from J, leaving 11 bases between. The germline V gene has CDR1 MNHEY and CDR2 SVGEGT. The CDR3 region has the DNA TGTGCCAGCAGTTACTCTACAGGGTTTAATGGCTACACCTTC. Translated: CASSYSTGFNGYTF.

The CDR3 region has the DNA TGCGCCAGCAGCCAAGACTTGGAGTCCTACGAGCAGTACTTC. Translating gives CASSQDLESYEQYF. This chain uses TRBV4-3 with TRBJ2-7; D is uncertain. The CDR3 runs to 14 residues. V was trimmed by 0 bases and J by 1 base, leaving 7 bases between them. Germline assignment: CDR1 LGHNA and CDR2 YSLEER.

The table lists this clone with a few counts. The J gene is TRBJ1-2, the V gene TRBV5-4; D gene unclear. The V gene's germline CDR1 is SGHNT and CDR2 YYREEE (reference sequence). The CDR3 is made up of 15 amino acids. The ends were cut back, 4 bases at V and 1 base at J, with 14 bases in the middle. This CDR3 reads CASSPTLLNNYGYTF. The DNA of the CDR3 is TGTGCCAGCAGCCCGACTCTGCTCAATAACTATGGCTACACCTTC.

This clone was picked up a small number of times. V gene TRBV10-3 combines with J gene TRBJ2-6; D is perhaps TRBD1 (6 bases). Deletions cut 8 bases from V and 2 bases from J, with 19 bases between. The CDR3 runs 17 residues. Germline V CDR1 and CDR2: ENHRY, SYGVKD. Here the CDR3 reads CAIRHSGEFAGANVLTF. The CDR3 nucleotides read TGTGCCATCCGCCACTCAGGGGAATTCGCTGGGGCCAACGTCCTGACTTTC.

The V gene is TRBV7-2, the J gene TRBJ2-2; D remains unclear. The CDR3 totals 12 residues. Trimming left V 1 base short and J 6 bases short, with 3 bases between. Per germline, CDR1 SGHTA and CDR2 FQGNSA. The CDR3: CASSLGAGELFF. CDR3 coding DNA: TGTGCCAGCAGCTTAGGCGCCGGGGAGCTGTTTTTT.

The chain links TRBV2 to TRBJ2-7, with 7 bases fitting TRBD2. CDR1 and CDR2 from the germline V gene are SNHLY and FYNNEI. CDR3 length equals 16 residues. Unmatched junction bases numbered 16, after V lost 5 bases and J lost 6 bases. CDR3: CASSSDYGGGRSEQYF. In DNA, the CDR3 is TGTGCCAGCAGTTCCGACTATGGGGGAGGGCGCTCCGAGCAGTACTTC.

The V call is TRBV4-3, the J call TRBJ1-1; D unresolved. The CDR3 is 13 residues long. Trimming removed 1 base at V and 3 bases at J, with 6 bases between. In germline, CDR1 is LGHNA, CDR2 YSLEER. CDR3 nucleotide sequence: TGCGCCAGCAGCCAAGGCAAAGACACTGAAGCTTTCTTT. It yields the protein CASSQGKDTEAFF.

The chain couples TRBV18 to TRBJ1-3; unclear D gene. The CDR3 loop spans 17 amino acids. Germline loops: CDR1 KGHSH, CDR2 LQKENI. Trimming shortened V by 3 bases and J by 0 bases, and 15 bases separated the two germline ends. CDR3 in amino acids: CASSPDVPGFSGNTIYF. In DNA, the CDR3 is TGTGCCAGCTCACCGGACGTCCCGGGGTTCTCTGGAAACACCATATATTTT.

As DNA, the CDR3 is TGTGCCAGCAGTGAAATACAGGGAGGAACCTACGAGCAGTACGTC. This gives the protein CASSEIQGGTYEQYV. The chain uses TRBV21-1 and TRBJ2-7. TRBV21-1 has pseudogene status. The length of the CDR3 is 15 residues.

V usage is TRBV15 and J usage is TRBJ2-3; TRBD2 aligns across 8 bases. This CDR3 contains 17 residues. The germline CDR1 and CDR2 sequences are LNHNV and YYDKDF (reference sequence). After removal of 3 bases from V and 5 bases from J, the junction contained 13 bases not matched to a gene. The chain's CDR3 is CATSSSFEREFEDTQYF. In DNA, the CDR3 is TGTGCCACCAGCAGCTCCTTTGAGCGGGAGTTTGAAGATACGCAGTATTTT.

The V call is TRBV7-2, the J call TRBJ2-6; D is uncertain. The V end was cut by 4 bases, the J end by 0 bases, with 7 bases between. The V gene's germline CDR1 is SGHTA and CDR2 FQGNSA. This CDR3 has 15 amino acids. DNA for the CDR3: TGTGCCAGCAGCTCAGCCGGCTCTGGGGCCAACGTCCTGACTTTC. Translation: CASSSAGSGANVLTF.

The chain carries TRBV7-6 and TRBJ2-3, with 11 bases lining up with TRBD2. The germline gives CDR1 SGHVS, CDR2 FNYEAQ. With V trimmed by 6 bases and J by 7 bases, 12 bases remained unmatched. The CDR3 is 16 amino acids. The CDR3 sequence is CASSLLAGAAGNTQYF. CDR3 DNA: TGTGCCAGCAGTCTACTAGCGGGAGCGGCGGGAAATACGCAGTATTTT.

There are a few counts of this clone. The chain employs TRBV30 and TRBJ1-1; D not certain. V was clipped by 0 bases and J by 6 bases, with 8 bases between them. Germline V CDR1 and CDR2: GTSNPN, SVGIG (reference sequence). CDR3 length equals 12 residues. The chain's CDR3 is CAWSVDGAEAFF. CDR3 in DNA: TGTGCCTGGAGTGTAGATGGGGCTGAAGCTTTCTTT.

The chain combines TRBV27 with TRBJ1-5; the D gene is possibly TRBD1 (6 bases). The CDR3 runs to 14 residues. The V gene lost 5 bases and the J gene lost 6 bases, with 14 bases spanning the gap. Germline CDR1 MNHEY, CDR2 SMNVEV (reference sequence). The CDR3: CASSLATGSQPQHF. DNA for the CDR3: TGTGCCAGCAGTCTCGCAACAGGGAGTCAGCCCCAGCATTTT.

This rearrangement joins TRBV5-6 to TRBJ1-2; D not certain. The CDR3 runs 15 residues. Between the trimmed V and J ends, which lost 2 bases and 4 bases, there was a span of 15 bases. From germline, CDR1 is SGHDT and CDR2 YYEEEE. The CDR3 protein is CASSFGLAALYGYTF. The CDR3 DNA reads as TGTGCCAGCAGCTTTGGTTTGGCGGCCCTCTATGGCTACACCTTC.

The chain uses TRBV6-1 and TRBJ1-6; D gene uncertain. The germline V gene has CDR1 MNHNS and CDR2 SASEGT. The CDR3 totals 13 residues. V lost 3 bases and J lost 2, with 2 bases in between. CDR3 nucleotides: TGTGCCAGCAGTGAGACCTATAATTCACCCCTCCACTTT. Amino acids: CASSETYNSPLHF.

The V call is TRBV11-2, the J call TRBJ2-5; D tentatively reads TRBD1 or TRBD2 (5 bases each). CDR1 and CDR2 (germline): SGHAT, FQNNGV. V was shortened by 1 base and J by 6 bases, with 12 bases between the two germline ends. The CDR3 extends over 14 amino acids. The CDR3 region is CASSLGRWGKTQYF. The CDR3 DNA sequence: TGTGCCAGCAGCTTAGGTCGGTGGGGGAAGACCCAGTACTTC.

This sequence joins TRBV7-2 and TRBJ1-6, with D maybe TRBD1 (6 bases). The CDR3 covers 14 residues. Trimming removed 3 bases from V and 5 bases from J, with 8 bases in between. Germline CDR1 and CDR2: SGHTA and FQGNSA. CDR3 nucleotides: TGTGCCAGCAGCTTTGGGGGGCATAATTCACCCCTCCACTTT. As protein: CASSFGGHNSPLHF.

This clone has a single count. The chain links TRBV2 to TRBJ1-2; 7 bases agree with TRBD1. The V gene's germline CDR1 is SNHLY and CDR2 FYNNEI. Unmatched junction bases numbered 11, after V lost 8 bases and J lost 8 bases. CDR3 length equals 13 residues. CDR3 in amino acids: CASLRDSLRGYTF. In DNA, the CDR3 is TGTGCCAGCCTCCGGGACAGCCTGAGGGGCTACACCTTC.

The chain links TRBV6-5 to TRBJ2-7; possible D gene TRBD2, 7 bases. The CDR3 runs to 14 residues. V dropped 6 bases and J dropped 3 bases, with 15 bases sitting between them. Germline values: CDR1 MNHEY, CDR2 SVGAGI. The chain's CDR3 is CASSFLGGRYEQYV. The CDR3 nucleotides are TGTGCCAGCAGCTTCCTCGGGGGGCGCTACGAGCAGTACGTC.

A single count supports this clone. The rearrangement links TRBV15 to TRBJ2-7, with 9 bases matching TRBD2. This CDR3 is built from 15 residues. The V gene end was trimmed by 1 base and the J gene end by 6 bases; junction bases not matched to a gene: 7. Germline V gene data show CDR1 as LNHNV and CDR2 as YYDKDF (reference sequence). The CDR3 DNA follows: TGTGCCACCAGCAGAGGTGGGACTAGCAAGTTCGAGCAGTACTTC. Its protein product is CATSRGGTSKFEQYF.

This clone showed up just once. The chain has TRBV7-6 and TRBJ1-5; possible D gene TRBD1, 6 bases. This CDR3 has 16 amino acids. Looked up from germline, CDR1 is SGHVS and CDR2 is FNYEAQ. Trimming took 1 base from V and 0 from J, leaving 10 bases between them. The CDR3 is CASSLEAGDSNQPQHF. CDR3 sequence (DNA): TGTGCCAGCAGCTTAGAGGCAGGGGATAGCAATCAGCCCCAGCATTTT. Variable domain in full (rest from reference TRBV7-6 and TRBJ1-5): GAGVSQSPRYKVTKRGQDVALRCDPISGHVSLYWYRQALGQGPEFLTYFNYEAQQDKSGLPNDRFSAERPEGSISTLTIQRTEQRDSAMYRCASSLEAGDSNQPQHFGDGTRLSIL.

This chain joins TRBV30 and TRBJ1-1, with D maybe TRBD1 (5 bases). With 4 bases removed from V and 1 base from J, the gap between germline ends came to 13 bases. Germline assignment: CDR1 GTSNPN and CDR2 SVGIG (reference sequence). There are 14 residues in the CDR3. Here the CDR3 reads CAWTPGLSNTEAFF. The CDR3 DNA reads as TGTGCCTGGACTCCGGGACTTTCGAACACTGAAGCTTTCTTT.

The CDR3 here is CASGLAGVAPPPNEQFF. The CDR3 nucleotides are TGTGCCAGTGGACTAGCGGGAGTGGCCCCCCCTCCCAATGAGCAGTTCTTC. J is TRBJ2-1 and V is TRBV7-2, with 13 bases aligning to TRBD2. Germline V gene sequence: CDR1 SGHTA, CDR2 FQGNSA. The CDR3 sequence is 17 residues long. Trimming removed 9 bases from V and 6 bases from J; junction bases left unmatched: 14. Drawing the rest from reference TRBV7-2 and TRBJ2-1, the complete variable domain is GAGVSQSPSNKVTEKGKDVELRCDPISGHTALYWYRQSLGQGLEFLIYFQGNSAPDKSGLPSDRFSAERTGGSVSTLTIQRTQQEDSAVYLCASGLAGVAPPPNEQFFGPGTRLTVL.

The chain links TRBV6-5 to TRBJ1-1; D call uncertain. Germline CDR1 MNHEY, CDR2 SVGAGI. V lost 8 bases and J 1 base, leaving 14 bases between the germline ends. CDR3 length equals 14 residues. The DNA for the CDR3 is TGTGCCAGCGGCAACCGGGTTACGAACACTGAAGCTTTCTTT. Protein: CASGNRVTNTEAFF.

There are many counts of this clone. The CDR3 here is CASSVVDANTEAFF. The CDR3 DNA follows: TGTGCCAGCAGCGTAGTGGACGCGAACACTGAAGCTTTCTTT. J is TRBJ1-1 and V is TRBV9; D not certain. The CDR3 is 14 residues long. Germline-derived CDR1 and CDR2 are SGDLS and YYNGEE. Trimming took off 0 bases at V and 1 base at J, with 7 bases between the two ends.

The chain combines TRBV18 with TRBJ2-1; the D is unclear. With 4 bases removed from V and 6 bases from J, the gap between germline ends came to 10 bases. Germline V gene lookup returns CDR1 KGHSH and CDR2 LQKENI. This CDR3 contains 13 residues. The DNA for the CDR3 is TGTGCCAGCTCACGCGCGGAGCGCAATGAGCAGTTCTTC. This gives the protein CASSRAERNEQFF.